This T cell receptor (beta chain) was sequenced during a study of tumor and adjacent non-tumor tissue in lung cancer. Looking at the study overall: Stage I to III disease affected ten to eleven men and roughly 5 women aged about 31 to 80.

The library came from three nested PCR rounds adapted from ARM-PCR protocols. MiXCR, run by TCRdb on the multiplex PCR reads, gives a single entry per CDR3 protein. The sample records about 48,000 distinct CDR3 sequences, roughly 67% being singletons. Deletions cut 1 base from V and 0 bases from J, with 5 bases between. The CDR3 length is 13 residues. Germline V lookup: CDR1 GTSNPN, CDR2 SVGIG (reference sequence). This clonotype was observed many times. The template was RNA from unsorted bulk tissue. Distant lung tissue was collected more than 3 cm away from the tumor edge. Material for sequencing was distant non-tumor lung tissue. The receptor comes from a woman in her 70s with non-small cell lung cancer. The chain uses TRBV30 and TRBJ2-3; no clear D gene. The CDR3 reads CAWSGGSTDTQYF. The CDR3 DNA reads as TGTGCCTGGAGTGGGGGAAGCACAGATACGCAGTATTTT.